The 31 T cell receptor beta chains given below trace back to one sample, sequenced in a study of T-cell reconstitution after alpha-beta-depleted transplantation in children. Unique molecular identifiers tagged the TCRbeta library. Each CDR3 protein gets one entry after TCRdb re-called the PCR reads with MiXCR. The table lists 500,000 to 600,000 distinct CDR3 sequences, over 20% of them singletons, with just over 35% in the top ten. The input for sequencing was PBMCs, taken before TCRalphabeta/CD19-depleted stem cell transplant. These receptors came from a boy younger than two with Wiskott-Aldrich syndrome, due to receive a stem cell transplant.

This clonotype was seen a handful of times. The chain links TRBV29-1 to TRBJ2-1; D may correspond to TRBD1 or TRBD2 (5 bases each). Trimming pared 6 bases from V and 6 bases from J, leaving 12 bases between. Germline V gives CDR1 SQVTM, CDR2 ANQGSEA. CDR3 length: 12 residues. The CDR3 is CSVGDGINEQFF. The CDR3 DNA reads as TGCAGCGTCGGGGACGGAATCAATGAGCAGTTCTTC.

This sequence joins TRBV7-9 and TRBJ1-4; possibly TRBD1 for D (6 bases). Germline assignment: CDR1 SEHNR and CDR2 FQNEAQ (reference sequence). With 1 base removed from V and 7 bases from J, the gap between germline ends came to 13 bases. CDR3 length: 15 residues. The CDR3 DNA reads TGTGCCAGCAGCTTAGGGGACACCAGGAGTGAAAAACTGTTTTTT. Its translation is CASSLGDTRSEKLFF.

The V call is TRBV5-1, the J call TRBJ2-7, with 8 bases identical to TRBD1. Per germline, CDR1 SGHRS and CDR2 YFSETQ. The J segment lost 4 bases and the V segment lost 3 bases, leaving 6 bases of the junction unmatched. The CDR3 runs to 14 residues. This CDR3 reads CASSWGTGEYEQYF. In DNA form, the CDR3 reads TGCGCCAGCAGCTGGGGGACAGGAGAGTACGAGCAGTACTTC.

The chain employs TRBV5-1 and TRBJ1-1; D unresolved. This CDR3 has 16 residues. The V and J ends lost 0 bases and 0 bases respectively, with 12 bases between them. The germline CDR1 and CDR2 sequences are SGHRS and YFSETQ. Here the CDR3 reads CASSLVAVAVNTEAFF. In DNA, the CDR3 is TGCGCCAGCAGCTTGGTGGCAGTGGCCGTGAACACTGAAGCTTTCTTT.

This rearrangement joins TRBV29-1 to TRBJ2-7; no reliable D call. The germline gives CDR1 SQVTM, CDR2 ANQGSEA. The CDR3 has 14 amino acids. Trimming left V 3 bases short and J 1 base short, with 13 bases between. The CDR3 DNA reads TGCAGCGTTGATCAGGTCAAGAGGTCCTACGAGCAGTACTTC. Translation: CSVDQVKRSYEQYF.

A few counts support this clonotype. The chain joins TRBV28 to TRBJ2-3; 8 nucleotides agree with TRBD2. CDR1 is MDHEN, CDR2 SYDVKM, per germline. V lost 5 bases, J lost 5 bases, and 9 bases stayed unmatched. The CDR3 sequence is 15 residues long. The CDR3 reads CASSAPGGAEDTQYF. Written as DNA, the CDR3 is TGTGCCAGCAGTGCCCCGGGAGGGGCCGAAGATACGCAGTATTTT.

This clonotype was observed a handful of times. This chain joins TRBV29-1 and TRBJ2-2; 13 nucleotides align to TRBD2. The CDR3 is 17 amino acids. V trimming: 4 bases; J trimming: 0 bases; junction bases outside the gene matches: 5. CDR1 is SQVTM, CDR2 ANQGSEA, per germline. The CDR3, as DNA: TGCAGCGTTGTTGGGACTAGCGGGACTGCGAACACCGGGGAGCTGTTTTTT. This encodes CSVVGTSGTANTGELFF.

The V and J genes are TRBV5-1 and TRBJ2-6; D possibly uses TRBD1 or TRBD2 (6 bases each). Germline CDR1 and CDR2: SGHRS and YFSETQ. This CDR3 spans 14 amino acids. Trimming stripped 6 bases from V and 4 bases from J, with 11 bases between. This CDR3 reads CASTGGAGANVLTF. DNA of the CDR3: TGCGCCAGCACCGGGGGCGCCGGGGCCAACGTCCTGACTTTC.

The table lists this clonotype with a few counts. CDR3 region: CASRYTTGTGLTDTQYF. The CDR3 coding sequence is TGTGCCAGCAGATATACTACCGGGACAGGGCTTACAGATACGCAGTATTTT. The chain has TRBV12-3 or TRBV12-4 and TRBJ2-3; 9 bases are shared with TRBD1. With 6 bases clipped from V and 3 bases from J, the junction kept 13 bases outside the gene matches. The CDR3 has 17 amino acids.

DNA of the CDR3: TGTGCCAGCAGCCAAGTCGGAGCGGGACCAGATACGCAGTATTTT. Amino acid sequence: CASSQVGAGPDTQYF. The chain links TRBV4-2 to TRBJ2-3; 7 nucleotides match TRBD2. Trimming at V came to 1 base and at J to 4 bases, leaving 5 bases not matched to a gene. Germline V gene lookup returns CDR1 LGHNA and CDR2 YNFKEQ. This CDR3 is 15 amino acids long.

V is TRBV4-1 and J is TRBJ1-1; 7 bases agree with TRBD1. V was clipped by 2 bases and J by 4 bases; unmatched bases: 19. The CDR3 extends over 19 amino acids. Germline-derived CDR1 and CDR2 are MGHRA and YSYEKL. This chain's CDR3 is CASSQMTGSLTTRGTEAFF. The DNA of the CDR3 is TGCGCCAGCAGCCAAATGACAGGGTCTCTAACTACGCGGGGCACTGAAGCTTTCTTT.

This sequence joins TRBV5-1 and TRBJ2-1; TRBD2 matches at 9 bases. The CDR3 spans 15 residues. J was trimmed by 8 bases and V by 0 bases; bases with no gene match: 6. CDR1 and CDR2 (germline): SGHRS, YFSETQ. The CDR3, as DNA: TGCGCCAGCAGCTTGGTCAAAGCGGGAGGCTATGAGCAGTTCTTC. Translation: CASSLVKAGGYEQFF.

The CDR3 is CSLQRGEKLFF. The CDR3 nucleotides are TGCAGTCTTCAAAGGGGTGAAAAACTGTTTTTT. V is TRBV20-1 and J is TRBJ1-4, with D perhaps matching TRBD1 (5 bases). V lost 8 bases to trimming and J lost 7 bases, with 11 bases between them. Germline CDR1 DFQATT, CDR2 SNEGSKA (reference sequence). This CDR3 comprises 11 residues.

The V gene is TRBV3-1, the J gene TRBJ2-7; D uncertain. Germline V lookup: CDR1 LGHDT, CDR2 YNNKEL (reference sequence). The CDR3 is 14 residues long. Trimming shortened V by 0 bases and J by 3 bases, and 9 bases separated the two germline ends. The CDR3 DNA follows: TGTGCCAGCAGCCAAGAGGTCTCTTACTACGAGCAGTACTTC. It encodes CASSQEVSYYEQYF.

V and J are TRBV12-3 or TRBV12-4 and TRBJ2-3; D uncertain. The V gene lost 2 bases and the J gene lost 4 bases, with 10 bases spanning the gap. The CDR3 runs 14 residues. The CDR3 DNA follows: TGTGCCAGCAGTTTATACAGCTCACCAGATACGCAGTATTTT. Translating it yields CASSLYSSPDTQYF.

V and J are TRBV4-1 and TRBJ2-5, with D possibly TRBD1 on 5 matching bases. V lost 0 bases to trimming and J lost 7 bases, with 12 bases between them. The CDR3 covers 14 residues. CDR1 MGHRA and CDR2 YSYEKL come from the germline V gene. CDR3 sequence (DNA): TGCGCCAGCAGCCAAGATAGGGGCCCCATGACCCAGTACTTC. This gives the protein CASSQDRGPMTQYF.

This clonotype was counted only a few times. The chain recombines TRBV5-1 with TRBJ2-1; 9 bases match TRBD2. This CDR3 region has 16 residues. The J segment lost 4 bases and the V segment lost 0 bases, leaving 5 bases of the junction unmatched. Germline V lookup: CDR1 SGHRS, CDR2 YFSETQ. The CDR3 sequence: CASSLEASGMYNEQFF. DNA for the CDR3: TGCGCCAGCAGCTTGGAAGCTAGCGGGATGTACAATGAGCAGTTCTTC.

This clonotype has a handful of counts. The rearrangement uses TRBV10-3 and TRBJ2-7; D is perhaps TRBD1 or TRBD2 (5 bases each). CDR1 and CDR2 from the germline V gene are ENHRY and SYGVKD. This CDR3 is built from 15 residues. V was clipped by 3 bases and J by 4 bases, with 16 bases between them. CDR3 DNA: TGTGCCATCAGTGATACAGGACTTGAAGATTACGAGCAGTACTTC. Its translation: CAISDTGLEDYEQYF.

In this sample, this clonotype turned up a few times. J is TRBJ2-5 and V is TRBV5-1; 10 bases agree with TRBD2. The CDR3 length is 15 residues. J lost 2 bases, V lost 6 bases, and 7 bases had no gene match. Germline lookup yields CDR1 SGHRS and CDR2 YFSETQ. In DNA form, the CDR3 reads TGCGCCAGCACAAGGAGGACTAGCGGACAAGAGACCCAGTACTTC. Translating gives CASTRRTSGQETQYF.

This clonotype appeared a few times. CDR3 nucleotide sequence: TGTGCCAGCAAATGGGGGACAGGGTCCTACGAGCAGTACTTC. This sequence encodes CASKWGTGSYEQYF. The chain joins TRBV25-1 to TRBJ2-7; 9 nucleotides agree with TRBD1. J was trimmed by 1 base and V by 7 bases; bases with no gene match: 5. Germline CDR1 is MGHDK and CDR2 is SYGVNS. The CDR3 contains 14 residues.

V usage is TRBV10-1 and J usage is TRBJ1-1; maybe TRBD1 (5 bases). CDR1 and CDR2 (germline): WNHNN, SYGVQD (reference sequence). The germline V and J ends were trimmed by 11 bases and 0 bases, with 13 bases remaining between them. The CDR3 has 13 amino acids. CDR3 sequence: CASQGELNTEAFF. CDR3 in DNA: TGCGCCTCACAAGGGGAATTGAACACTGAAGCTTTCTTT.

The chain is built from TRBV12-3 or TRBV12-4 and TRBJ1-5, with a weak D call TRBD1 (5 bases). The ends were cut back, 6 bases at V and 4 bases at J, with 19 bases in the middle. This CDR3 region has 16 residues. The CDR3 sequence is CASSSHVGQGNQPQHF. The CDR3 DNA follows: TGTGCCAGCAGCTCCCACGTGGGCCAGGGAAATCAGCCCCAGCATTTT.

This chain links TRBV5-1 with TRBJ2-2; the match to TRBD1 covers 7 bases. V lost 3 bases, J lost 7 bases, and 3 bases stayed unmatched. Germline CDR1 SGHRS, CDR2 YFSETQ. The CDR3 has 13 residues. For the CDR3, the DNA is TGCGCCAGCAGCTCACAGGGGTTCGGGGAGCTGTTTTTT. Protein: CASSSQGFGELFF. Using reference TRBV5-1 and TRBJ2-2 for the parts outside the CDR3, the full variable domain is KAGVTQTPRYLIKTRGQQVTLSCSPISGHRSVSWYQQTPGQGLQFLFEYFSETQRNKGNFPGRFSGRQFSNSRSEMNVSTLELGDSALYLCASSSQGFGELFFGEGSRLTVL.

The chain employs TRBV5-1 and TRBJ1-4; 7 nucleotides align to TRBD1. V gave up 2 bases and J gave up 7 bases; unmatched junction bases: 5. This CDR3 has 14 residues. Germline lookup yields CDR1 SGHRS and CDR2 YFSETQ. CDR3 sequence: CASSFTGVGEKLFF. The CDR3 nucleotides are TGCGCCAGCAGCTTTACAGGGGTGGGTGAAAAACTGTTTTTT. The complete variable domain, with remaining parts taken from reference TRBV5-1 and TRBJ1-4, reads KAGVTQTPRYLIKTRGQQVTLSCSPISGHRSVSWYQQTPGQGLQFLFEYFSETQRNKGNFPGRFSGRQFSNSRSEMNVSTLELGDSALYLCASSFTGVGEKLFFGSGTQLSVL.

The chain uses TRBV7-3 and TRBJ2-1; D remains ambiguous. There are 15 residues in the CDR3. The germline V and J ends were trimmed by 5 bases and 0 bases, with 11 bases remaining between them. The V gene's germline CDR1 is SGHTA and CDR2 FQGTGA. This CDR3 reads CASSPRENSYNEQFF. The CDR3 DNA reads TGTGCCAGCAGCCCGAGAGAAAACTCCTACAATGAGCAGTTCTTC.

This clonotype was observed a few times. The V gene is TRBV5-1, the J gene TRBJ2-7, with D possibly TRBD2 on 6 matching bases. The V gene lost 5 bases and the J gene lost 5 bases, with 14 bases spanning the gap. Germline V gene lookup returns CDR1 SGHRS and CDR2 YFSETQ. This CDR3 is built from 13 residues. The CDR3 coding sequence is TGCGCCAGCAGGAGGGAGGTAAACCACGAGCAGTACTTC. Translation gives CASRREVNHEQYF.

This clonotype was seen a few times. CDR3 loop: CASSPRDREDTEAFF. For the CDR3, the DNA is TGTGCCAGCAGTCCCAGGGACAGGGAAGACACTGAAGCTTTCTTT. The rearrangement links TRBV12-3 or TRBV12-4 to TRBJ1-1; 9 bases are shared with TRBD1. Germline trimming cut 5 bases from V and 3 bases from J; bases unmatched to any gene: 7. The CDR3 has 15 amino acids.

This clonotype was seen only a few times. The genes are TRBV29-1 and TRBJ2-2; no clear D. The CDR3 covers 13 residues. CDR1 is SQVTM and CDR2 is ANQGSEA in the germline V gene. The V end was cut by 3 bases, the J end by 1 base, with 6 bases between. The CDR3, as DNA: TGCAGCGTTGAGGTGCAGAACACCGGGGAGCTGTTTTTT. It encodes CSVEVQNTGELFF.

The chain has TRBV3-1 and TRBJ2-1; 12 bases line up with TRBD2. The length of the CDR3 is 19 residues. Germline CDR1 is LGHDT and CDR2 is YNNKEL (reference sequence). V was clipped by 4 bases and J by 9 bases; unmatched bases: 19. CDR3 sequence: CASSPGELAGGTRLGEQFF. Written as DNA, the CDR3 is TGTGCCAGCAGCCCTGGGGAACTAGCGGGAGGTACCCGATTAGGTGAGCAGTTCTTC.

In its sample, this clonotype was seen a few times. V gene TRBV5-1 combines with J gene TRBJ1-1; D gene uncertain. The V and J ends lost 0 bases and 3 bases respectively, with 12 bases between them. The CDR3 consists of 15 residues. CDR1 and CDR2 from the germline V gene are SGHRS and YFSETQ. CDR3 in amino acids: CASSLADMVDTEAFF. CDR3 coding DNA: TGCGCCAGCAGCTTGGCTGATATGGTAGACACTGAAGCTTTCTTT.

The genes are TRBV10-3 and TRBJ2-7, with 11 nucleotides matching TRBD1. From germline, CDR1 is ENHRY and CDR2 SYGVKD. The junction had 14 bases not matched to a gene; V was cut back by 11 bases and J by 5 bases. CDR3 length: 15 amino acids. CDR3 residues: CAVGLSGTGGDEQYF. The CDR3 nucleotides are TGTGCCGTGGGACTATCCGGGACAGGGGGAGACGAGCAGTACTTC.